This is a list of T cell receptor beta chains from one sample in a study of T-cell reconstitution after alpha-beta-depleted transplantation in children. TCRdb fed the PCR reads into MiXCR, producing one record per CDR3 protein. This table holds under 150,000 distinct CDR3 sequences, 9.7% found once. Here the sequenced sample was PBMCs, mostly from graft donor cells, taken 180 days after TCRalphabeta/CD19-depleted stem cell transplant. These receptors all stem from a girl less than two years old who had a stem cell transplant for combined immunodeficiency, so the T cells may come from the graft donor. CDR3s include the opening cysteine and the closing phenylalanine or tryptophan. The D gene is left open where the match is weak. Clone sizes are given selectively: once, few, many, or a class where the clone is expanded.

j_call clone_size d_call v_call cdr3_aa cdr3_nt
TRBJ2-5 - TRBD2 TRBV20-1 CSARVGGGPETQYF TGCAGTGCGAGGGTGGGGGGAGGGCCAGAGACCCAGTACTTC
TRBJ2-5 - - TRBV19 CASRKGGQETQYF TGTGCCAGTAGAAAGGGGGGGCAAGAGACCCAGTACTTC
TRBJ2-1 few - TRBV7-2 CASSSPTVVINEQFF TGTGCCAGCAGCTCCCCCACCGTAGTGATCAATGAGCAGTTCTTC
TRBJ2-1 - - TRBV20-1 CSARGGAVYNEQFF TGCAGTGCTAGGGGGGGGGCTGTCTACAATGAGCAGTTCTTC
TRBJ2-1 - - TRBV5-1 CASTLRPGLPDNEQFF TGCGCCAGCACCTTAAGACCCGGACTACCCGACAATGAGCAGTTCTTC
TRBJ1-4 few - TRBV10-3 CAIGHGSTNEKLFF TGTGCCATCGGTCACGGGTCAACTAATGAAAAACTGTTTTTT
TRBJ2-5 few - TRBV20-1 CSARDDQETQYF TGCAGTGCTAGAGACGACCAAGAGACCCAGTACTTC
TRBJ2-1 few TRBD2 TRBV12-3/TRBV12-4 CASSLAPSGATNEQFF TGTGCCAGCAGTTTAGCGCCTAGCGGGGCAACCAATGAGCAGTTCTTC
TRBJ2-6 many - TRBV5-1 CASSLAERSGANVLTF TGCGCCAGCAGCTTGGCGGAGCGCTCTGGGGCCAACGTCCTGACTTTC
TRBJ2-6 - - TRBV9 CASSLGSSGANVLTF TGTGCCAGCAGCCTCGGGAGCTCTGGGGCCAACGTCCTGACTTTC
TRBJ2-3 - - TRBV5-1 CASSFGGYDTQYF TGCGCCAGCAGCTTTGGAGGATATGATACGCAGTATTTT
TRBJ2-7 many - TRBV7-2 CASSLDHYEQYF TGTGCCAGCAGCTTAGACCACTACGAGCAGTACTTC
TRBJ2-5 few TRBD1 TRBV12-3/TRBV12-4 CASSRQGVEETQYF TGTGCCAGCAGCCGACAGGGAGTAGAAGAGACCCAGTACTTC
TRBJ2-7 - - TRBV28 CASRLGRTYEQYF TGTGCCAGCAGGCTGGGACGGACTTACGAGCAGTACTTC
TRBJ2-1 - - TRBV4-1 CASSQWGGRTYNEQFF TGCGCCAGCAGCCAATGGGGTGGGAGGACGTACAATGAGCAGTTCTTC
TRBJ2-3 - - TRBV30 CAWSGLSTDTQYF TGTGCCTGGAGTGGACTTTCCACAGATACGCAGTATTTT
TRBJ2-7 - - TRBV5-1 CASSSRGRGEQYF TGCGCCAGCAGCTCTCGGGGCCGAGGGGAGCAGTACTTC
TRBJ2-3 many - TRBV12-3/TRBV12-4 CASRIHRGPQYF TGTGCCAGCAGAATCCATCGTGGGCCGCAGTATTTT
TRBJ1-4 - TRBD1 TRBV4-3 CASSQVGTGMSNEKLFF TGCGCCAGCAGCCAAGTTGGGACAGGGATGAGTAATGAAAAACTGTTTTTT
TRBJ2-3 few TRBD2 TRBV5-1 CASSLERGLTDTQYF TGCGCCAGCAGCTTGGAGCGGGGGCTCACAGATACGCAGTATTTT
TRBJ2-5 - - TRBV15 CATSKVRQVGQETQYF TGTGCCACCAGCAAAGTCCGACAGGTCGGGCAAGAGACCCAGTACTTC
TRBJ2-7 few - TRBV5-1 CASSLVGGTYEQYF TGCGCCAGCAGCTTGGTAGGCGGGACCTACGAGCAGTACTTC
TRBJ2-5 few - TRBV29-1 CSVVQGGARETQYF TGCAGCGTCGTCCAGGGGGGAGCGAGGGAGACCCAGTACTTC
TRBJ1-2 - - TRBV12-3/TRBV12-4 CASSPQGGGYGYTF TGTGCCAGCAGTCCCCAGGGAGGGGGCTATGGCTACACCTTC
TRBJ2-7 - - TRBV12-3/TRBV12-4 CASSLWTVSYEQYF TGTGCCAGCAGTTTGTGGACAGTTTCCTACGAGCAGTACTTC
TRBJ2-1 few - TRBV10-3 CAISGKGISYNEQFF TGTGCCATCAGTGGGAAGGGGATCTCCTACAATGAGCAGTTCTTC
TRBJ1-1 few - TRBV10-3 CAICGVENTEAFF TGTGCCATTTGTGGGGTGGAGAACACTGAAGCTTTCTTT
TRBJ1-6 few TRBD1 TRBV20-1 CSAPWDSIYSPLHF TGCAGTGCTCCCTGGGACAGCATCTATTCACCCCTCCACTTT
TRBJ2-7 - - TRBV7-2 CASSLIISYEQYF TGTGCCAGCAGCTTAATTATCTCCTACGAGCAGTACTTC
TRBJ2-3 few - TRBV7-2 CASSLVLAGRRADTQYF TGTGCCAGCAGCTTAGTCCTCGCAGGGAGGCGTGCAGATACGCAGTATTTT
TRBJ1-2 few - TRBV20-1 CSAEQLPNYGYTF TGCAGTGCTGAACAGCTTCCTAACTATGGCTACACCTTC
TRBJ2-1 - - TRBV6-1 CASSEVWGYNEQFF TGTGCCAGCAGTGAAGTGTGGGGGTACAATGAGCAGTTCTTC
TRBJ2-3 many - TRBV12-3/TRBV12-4 CAILGGTDTQYF TGTGCCATACTGGGGGGCACAGATACGCAGTATTTT
TRBJ2-1 - - TRBV20-1 CSARTPGSSYNEQFF TGCAGTGCTAGAACCCCAGGGAGCTCCTACAATGAGCAGTTCTTC
TRBJ2-5 - TRBD2 TRBV20-1 CSAREGTRNFGTQYF TGCAGTGCTAGAGAAGGGACTAGAAACTTCGGGACCCAGTACTTC
TRBJ1-5 few - TRBV9 CASSPGTSGNQPQHF TGTGCCAGCAGCCCCGGGACCTCGGGGAATCAGCCCCAGCATTTT
TRBJ2-5 few TRBD1 TRBV3-1 CASRSTGGARETQYF TGTGCCAGCAGGAGCACAGGGGGCGCGAGGGAGACCCAGTACTTC
TRBJ1-5 many TRBD1 TRBV12-3/TRBV12-4 CASSDGQGRQPQHF TGTGCCAGCAGTGACGGACAGGGGCGGCAGCCCCAGCATTTT
TRBJ2-7 few - TRBV7-9 CASSLVAGRNYEQYF TGTGCCAGCAGCTTAGTTGCTGGAAGGAACTACGAGCAGTACTTC
TRBJ2-3 many TRBD1 TRBV27 CASSPTGHTQYF TGTGCCAGCAGCCCGACAGGGCATACGCAGTATTTT
TRBJ2-1 few TRBD2 TRBV20-1 CSAGSGSSYNEQFF TGCAGTGCGGGCAGCGGGAGCTCCTACAATGAGCAGTTCTTC
TRBJ2-5 many - TRBV20-1 CSASKWVVRKETQYF TGCAGTGCTAGTAAATGGGTTGTACGAAAAGAGACCCAGTACTTC
TRBJ2-1 - - TRBV5-6 CASSLAGSFSYNEQFF TGTGCCAGCAGCTTAGCCGGGAGCTTCTCCTACAATGAGCAGTTCTTC
TRBJ1-3 few - TRBV7-2 CASSQVGGAGNTIYF TGTGCCAGCAGCCAAGTCGGGGGGGCTGGAAACACCATATATTTT
TRBJ2-7 many - TRBV7-2 CASILNAGTNEQYF TGTGCCAGCATCCTTAACGCAGGGACCAACGAGCAGTACTTC
TRBJ2-3 - TRBD2 TRBV29-1 CSVGEGLAGEDTQYF TGCAGCGTTGGCGAGGGACTAGCGGGGGAAGATACGCAGTATTTT
TRBJ2-2 - - TRBV19 CASSIKARTGELFF TGTGCCAGTAGTATAAAGGCCCGTACCGGGGAGCTGTTTTTT
TRBJ1-1 - TRBD1 TRBV27 CASRQGVTEAFF TGTGCCAGCCGACAGGGGGTGACTGAAGCTTTCTTT
TRBJ1-4 many - TRBV20-1 CSAARGANEKLFF TGCAGTGCTGCCCGGGGGGCAAATGAAAAACTGTTTTTT
TRBJ2-3 - TRBD1 TRBV5-1 CASSSRDRGTDTQYF TGCGCCAGCAGCTCCCGGGACAGGGGGACAGATACGCAGTATTTT
TRBJ1-2 - TRBD1 TRBV6-1 CASSPGTGGRYGYTF TGTGCCAGCAGCCCCGGGACAGGGGGCCGCTATGGCTACACCTTC
TRBJ2-1 few - TRBV20-1 CSARLRQFF TGCAGTGCTAGACTCAGGCAGTTCTTC
TRBJ2-5 - TRBD2 TRBV7-9 CASSWGLAGDLETQYF TGTGCCAGCAGCTGGGGACTAGCGGGGGATCTGGAGACCCAGTACTTC
TRBJ2-7 - - TRBV7-9 CASSFWGRGSSYEHYF -
TRBJ2-3 few - TRBV12-3/TRBV12-4 CASSLVEGSTDTQYF TGTGCCAGCAGTTTAGTGGAGGGTAGCACAGATACGCAGTATTTT
TRBJ1-2 - - TRBV6-5 CASSYGRNYGYTF TGTGCCAGCAGTTACGGGAGGAACTATGGCTACACCTTC
TRBJ2-1 - - TRBV20-1 CSARDSPSPNEQFF TGCAGTGCTAGAGATAGCCCTAGCCCCAATGAGCAGTTCTTC